The sequence of this TCR beta chain was determined in a study of naive and memory T cell subsets. Two oligonucleotides, mixed equimolar, formed the beta constant-region primer covering TRBC1 and TRBC2. Four rounds of PCR amplified the ligated cDNA using nested alpha and beta constant-region primers plus SP2. TCRdb processed the UMI-ligation and nested PCR reads anew with MiXCR; each CDR3 protein has one entry. The top ten clones hold 1.2% of a sample with 80,000 to 95,000 distinct CDR3 sequences, 8% to 9.5% of them seen once. Regarding the study as a whole: Naive repertoires, especially CD8, held a few larger clonotypes, possibly memory cells re-expressing CD45RA.

This clonotype has more than one count but fewer than ten. Its antigen is not identified. Per germline, CDR1 MNHEY and CDR2 SVGEGT. V was clipped by 5 bases and J by 4 bases; unmatched bases: 7. This CDR3 is built from 14 residues. Cells stained for CD3, CD4, CD8, CD45RA and CD27 were sorted into four subsets. This clonotype was obtained from a human donor in good health. The specimen sequenced was naive CD8+ T cells from blood. The chain links TRBV6-2 or TRBV6-3 to TRBJ2-7; 8 nucleotides line up with TRBD2. This CDR3 is CASSPGGAGYEQYF. CDR3 nucleotide sequence: TGTGCCAGCAGTCCCGGGGGGGCTGGTTACGAGCAGTACTTC.